This TCR beta chain was profiled in a study of monozygotic twins with cystic fibrosis. Study-wide points: The repertoire was suggested to be naive-dominated, clonality median around 0.0089. In this small cohort, shared CDR3 numbers showed no association with age, concordance or disease severity. V usage most resembled the co-twin in 13 of 16 pairs.

The assay was immunoSEQ multiplex PCR, and TCRdb's table has in-frame clones only and misses some. Here the sample spans over 9,500 clones, approximately 85% being singletons. Concerning this clone: Its specificity is not known.

Trimming removed 5 bases from V and 7 bases from J, with 23 bases in between. CDR1 is SEHNR, CDR2 FQNEAQ, per germline (reference sequence). This CDR3 is built from 16 residues. The TCR was taken from a man younger than 35 with cystic fibrosis. The sequencing sample was made of blood. The chain uses TRBV7-9 and TRBJ1-2; a weak D match, TRBD1 (6 bases). The CDR3 spells CASSRPIQGVGGGYTF. In DNA form, the CDR3 reads TGTGCCAGCAGCCGCCCTATACAGGGTGTGGGTGGTGGCTACACCTTC.